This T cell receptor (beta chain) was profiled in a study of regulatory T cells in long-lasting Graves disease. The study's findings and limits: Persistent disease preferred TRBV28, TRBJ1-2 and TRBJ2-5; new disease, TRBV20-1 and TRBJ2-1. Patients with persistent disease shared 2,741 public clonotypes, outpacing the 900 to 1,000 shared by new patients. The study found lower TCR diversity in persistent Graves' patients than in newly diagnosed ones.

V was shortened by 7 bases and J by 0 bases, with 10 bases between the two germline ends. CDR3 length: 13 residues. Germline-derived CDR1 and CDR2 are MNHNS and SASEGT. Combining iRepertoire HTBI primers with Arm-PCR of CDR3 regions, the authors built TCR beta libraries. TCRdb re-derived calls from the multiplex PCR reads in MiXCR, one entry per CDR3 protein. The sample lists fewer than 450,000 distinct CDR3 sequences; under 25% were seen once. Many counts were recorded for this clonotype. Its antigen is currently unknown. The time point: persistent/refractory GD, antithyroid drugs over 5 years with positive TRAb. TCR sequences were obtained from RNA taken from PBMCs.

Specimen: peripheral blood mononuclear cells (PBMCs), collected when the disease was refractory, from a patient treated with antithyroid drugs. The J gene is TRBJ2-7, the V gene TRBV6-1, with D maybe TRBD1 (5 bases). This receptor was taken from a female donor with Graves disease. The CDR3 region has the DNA TGTGCCAGCAACTGGGGCAGCTCCTACGAGCAGTACTTC. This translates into CASNWGSSYEQYF.